A selection of T cell receptor beta chains follows, all from one sample in a study of CD8+ T cells in alopecia areata. Clones were read by immunoSEQ multiplex PCR, and TCRdb kept only the in-frame ones, dropping some. The table shows 95,000 to 110,000 clones, with 84% occurring only once. This specimen consisted of CD8+ T cells sorted from blood, obtained at week 24, from a patient treated with tofacitinib. Receptors were obtained from a human donor with alopecia areata. Both conserved end residues are part of each CDR3. The D gene is left open where the match is weak. Only part of the rows carry a size: once, few, many, or a class if the clone is expanded.

TRBJ2-1 NA TRBV5-6 NA TGTGCCAGCAGCTTGAGCGGGTCCTACAATGAGCAGTTCTTC CASSLSGSYNEQFF
TRBJ2-1 once TRBV7-2 TRBD2 TGTGCCAGCAGGAGACTAGCGGGGGACATGGGTGAGCAGTTCTTC CASRRLAGDMGEQFF
TRBJ2-7 few TRBV29-1 NA TGCAGCGTAGAGCAGGGTAAAGAGTCCTACGAGCAGTACTTC CSVEQGKESYEQYF
TRBJ2-7 NA TRBV7-2 TRBD2 TGTGCCAGCAGCGCGGGACTAGCGGAAATCTACGAGCAGTACTTC CASSAGLAEIYEQYF
TRBJ2-1 NA TRBV5-1 NA TGCGCCAGCAGCTCTTACGGAGAGTTCTTC CASSSYGEFF
TRBJ2-1 NA TRBV10-3 TRBD1 TGTGCCATCAGTGTTCTGGAGACAGGGAACAACAATGAGCAGTTCTTC CAISVLETGNNNEQFF
TRBJ1-1 NA TRBV6-5 NA TGTGCCAGCAGTTATCCCGGGACGGGTGGCACTGAAGCTTTCTTT CASSYPGTGGTEAFF
TRBJ2-1 NA TRBV7-9 TRBD1 TGTGCCAGCAGACCGGGCTACAGGGGTTTTAATGAGCAGTTCTTC CASRPGYRGFNEQFF
TRBJ2-7 NA TRBV9 NA TGTGCCAGCAGCGAGGGGGGCCTCTCCTACGAGCAGTACTTC CASSEGGLSYEQYF
TRBJ2-7 few TRBV6-5 NA TGTGCCAGCAGTTACTCACGGTCGGGGTACGAGCAGTACTTC CASSYSRSGYEQYF
TRBJ2-7 NA TRBV7-9 TRBD1 TGTGCCACCGAGGGGGCAGTTTTCTACGAGCAGTACTTC CATEGAVFYEQYF
TRBJ1-5 once TRBV7-2 NA TGTGCCAGCAGCCCCTATAGCAATCAGCCCCAGCATTTT CASSPYSNQPQHF
TRBJ2-6 few TRBV29-1 NA TGCAGCGTTGAAGTGGCGGGGTCCGCTGGGGCCAACGTCCTGACTTTC CSVEVAGSAGANVLTF
TRBJ2-3 NA TRBV5-1 NA TGCGCCAGCAGCTTGGTCGATGGGGGAGACACAGATACGCAGTATTTT CASSLVDGGDTDTQYF
TRBJ2-3 NA TRBV4-1 TRBD2 TGCGCCAGCAGCCAAGACGGCGGGGGGCCAGATACGCAGTATTTT CASSQDGGGPDTQYF
TRBJ1-2 NA TRBV7-9 NA TGTGCCAGCAGCTTCCGTAGTGAGGATGGCTACACCTTC CASSFRSEDGYTF
TRBJ1-6 NA TRBV6-5 NA TGTGCCAGCAGTTACGGTGCAGGAGGAAATTCACCCCTCCACTTT CASSYGAGGNSPLHF
TRBJ1-1 few TRBV7-9 NA TGTGCCAGCAGCTCAGTCGATACGCGCACTGAAGCTTTCTTT CASSSVDTRTEAFF
TRBJ2-5 NA TRBV7-2 TRBD1 TGTGCCAGCAGCCTATGGACAGGGGGGTACCAAGAGACCCAGTACTTC CASSLWTGGYQETQYF
TRBJ2-3 NA TRBV4-2 TRBD2 TGTGCCAGCACCGGGGGGGCCGGGGATACGCAGTATTTT CASTGGAGDTQYF
TRBJ2-7 NA TRBV15 NA TGTGCCACCAGGGGGACAGCGGGCTCCTACGAGCAGTACTTC CATRGTAGSYEQYF
TRBJ2-3 NA TRBV4-3 NA TGCGCCAGCAGCCAAGCCCCAGGGGGGGGCCTACTGCTAACAGATACGCAGTATTTT CASSQAPGGGLLLTDTQYF
TRBJ2-6 NA TRBV6-5 NA TGTGCCAGCAGTTACGGGGGTTCAGGGGCCAACGTCCTGACTTTC CASSYGGSGANVLTF
TRBJ2-7 NA TRBV9 NA TGTGCCAGCAGCGTAGAGGGTTTTACGCACGAGCAGTACTTC CASSVEGFTHEQYF
TRBJ2-2 medium-sized TRBV10-1 NA TGCGCCAGCGGAAAAACGAACACCGGGGAGCTGTTTTTT CASGKTNTGELFF
TRBJ2-5 NA TRBV2 TRBD2 TGTGCCAGCAATAAGAGACTAGCGGAGGATACCGCCCAAGAGACCCAGTACTTC CASNKRLAEDTAQETQYF
TRBJ2-2 NA TRBV6-6 NA TGTGCCAGCAGTTACTCGATGACGGGGGAGCTGTTTTTT CASSYSMTGELFF
TRBJ1-6 NA TRBV6-1 NA TGTGCCAGCACCACCGTGCCAGGCGATTCACCCCTCCACTTT CASTTVPGDSPLHF
TRBJ2-7 NA TRBV7-8 NA TGTGCCAGCAGCCCCGGTCAAGGGTGGGCCTACGAGCAGTACTTC CASSPGQGWAYEQYF
TRBJ2-7 NA TRBV27 TRBD2 TGTGCCAGCAGTTTACGCGGGGGGGCCTACGAGCAGTACTTC CASSLRGGAYEQYF
TRBJ1-5 NA TRBV4-1 NA TGCGCCAGCAGCCCCGGGACTGAGTATAGCAATCAGCCCCAGCATTTT CASSPGTEYSNQPQHF